This T cell receptor (beta chain) is from a study of long-term antiretroviral therapy in people with HIV. Researchers report immunoSEQ v3.0 was run at survey level. This table comes from immunoSEQ multiplex PCR, and its TCRdb copy is limited to in-frame clones, with some not included. This repertoire shows some 11,000 clones, roughly 79% found once; its top ten account for approximately 10%. General study findings and limits: Clones that had undergone expansion before ART prevailed in the repertoire throughout all time points.

Germline assignment: CDR1 MDHEN and CDR2 SYDVKM. The CDR3 totals 16 residues. Trimming took 7 bases from V and 0 from J, leaving 15 bases between them. Notes on this clone: Its target is not known.

Each HIV participant was treated in the United States. This TCR came from a woman in her thirties or forties with HIV. The V and J genes are TRBV28 and TRBJ1-4; no clear D gene. Material: unsorted PBMCs, obtained 0.8 years before starting antiretroviral therapy. The CDR3 loop reads CASTPGGVATNEKLFF. CDR3 nucleotides: TGTGCCAGCACCCCCGGTGGGGTTGCAACTAATGAAAAACTGTTTTTT.